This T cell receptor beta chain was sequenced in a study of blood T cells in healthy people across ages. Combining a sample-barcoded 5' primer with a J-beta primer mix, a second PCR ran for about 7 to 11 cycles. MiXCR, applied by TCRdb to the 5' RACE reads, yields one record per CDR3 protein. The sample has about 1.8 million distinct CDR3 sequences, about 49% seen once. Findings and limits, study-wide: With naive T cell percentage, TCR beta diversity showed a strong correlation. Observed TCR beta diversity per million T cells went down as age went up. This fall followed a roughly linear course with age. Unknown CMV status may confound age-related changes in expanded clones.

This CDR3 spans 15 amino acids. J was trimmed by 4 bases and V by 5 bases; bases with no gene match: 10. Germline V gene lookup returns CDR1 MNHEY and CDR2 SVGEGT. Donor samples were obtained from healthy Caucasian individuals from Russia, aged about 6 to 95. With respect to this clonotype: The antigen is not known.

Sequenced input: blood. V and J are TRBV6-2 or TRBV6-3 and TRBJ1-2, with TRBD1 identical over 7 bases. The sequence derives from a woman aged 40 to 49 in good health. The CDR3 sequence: CASSTRGGFTYGYTF. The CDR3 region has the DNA TGTGCCAGCAGTACGAGAGGGGGCTTTACCTATGGCTACACCTTC.